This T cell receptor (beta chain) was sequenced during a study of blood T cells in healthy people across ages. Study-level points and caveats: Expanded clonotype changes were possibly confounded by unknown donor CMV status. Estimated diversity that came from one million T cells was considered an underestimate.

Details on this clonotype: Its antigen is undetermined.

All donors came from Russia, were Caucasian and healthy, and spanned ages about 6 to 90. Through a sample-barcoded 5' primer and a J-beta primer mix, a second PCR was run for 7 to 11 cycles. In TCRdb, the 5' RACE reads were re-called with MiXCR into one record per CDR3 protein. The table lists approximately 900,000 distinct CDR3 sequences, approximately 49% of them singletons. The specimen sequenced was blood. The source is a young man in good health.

Here the CDR3 reads CSARTSRTYEQYF. CDR3 nucleotides: TGCAGTGCCCGTACTAGTAGAACCTACGAGCAGTACTTC. The V call is TRBV20-1, the J call TRBJ2-7; the D gene is possibly TRBD2 (5 bases). CDR1 is DFQATT, CDR2 SNEGSKA, per germline (reference sequence). This CDR3 is built from 13 residues. V lost 6 bases and J 2 bases, leaving 14 bases between the germline ends.